These 25 T cell receptor beta chains originate from one sample sequenced in a study of cytomegalovirus exposure and HLA in healthy donors. 13 Jbeta primers and 60 Vbeta primers were used for the PCR. Method: immunoSEQ multiplex PCR; TCRdb's copy keeps in-frame clones and lacks some. The data contain 90,000 to 120,000 clones, about 72% of them seen just once; the ten biggest clones take up roughly 2.3%. Sequences were obtained from PBMCs. All receptors derive from a man between 18 and 29 years old in good health and CMV-seronegative.

The chain employs TRBV6-1 and TRBJ2-6; TRBD2 is a possible D gene (5 bases). The CDR3 totals 15 residues. Trimming shortened V by 2 bases and J by 5 bases, and 10 bases separated the two germline ends. CDR1 MNHNS and CDR2 SASEGT come from the germline V gene. As DNA, the CDR3 is TGTGCCAGCAGTGAACAGGCGGGTAGGGCCAACGTCCTGACTTTC. Translation gives CASSEQAGRANVLTF.

The V call is TRBV5-1, the J call TRBJ1-6, with D possibly being TRBD1 (5 bases). The CDR3 length is 15 residues. CDR1 SGHRS and CDR2 YFSETQ come from the germline V gene. The V end lost 0 bases, the J end lost 6 bases, and 10 bases lay between the germline ends. CDR3 protein: CASSLAQGINSPLHF. CDR3 DNA sequence: TGCGCCAGCAGCTTGGCGCAGGGCATTAATTCACCCCTCCACTTT.

J is TRBJ2-6 and V is TRBV5-1; 9 nucleotides agree with TRBD1. V shed 8 bases and J 0 bases; nucleotides not matched to a gene: 9. The germline CDR1 and CDR2 sequences are SGHRS and YFSETQ. The CDR3 totals 17 residues. The CDR3 nucleotides read TGCGCCAGTCTACAGGGGGCTTCCGCCTCTGGGGCCAACGTCCTGACTTTC. This codes for CASLQGASASGANVLTF. Filled out from reference TRBV5-1 and TRBJ2-6, the complete variable domain reads KAGVTQTPRYLIKTRGQQVTLSCSPISGHRSVSWYQQTPGQGLQFLFEYFSETQRNKGNFPGRFSGRQFSNSRSEMNVSTLELGDSALYLCASLQGASASGANVLTFGAGSRLTVL.

The chain links TRBV6-5 to TRBJ2-7, with 7 bases aligning to TRBD1. This CDR3 comprises 14 residues. Trimming removed 6 bases from V and 5 bases from J; junction bases left unmatched: 10. Germline loops: CDR1 MNHEY, CDR2 SVGAGI. The CDR3 coding sequence is TGTGCCAGCAGCCCAACAGGGGTGCGGCACGAGCAGTACTTC. Translation: CASSPTGVRHEQYF.

The rearrangement links TRBV2 to TRBJ2-7, with 9 bases fitting TRBD1. Germline V CDR1 and CDR2: SNHLY, FYNNEI. V gave up 6 bases and J gave up 4 bases; unmatched junction bases: 4. CDR3 size: 13 residues. CDR3 sequence: CASSGTGIYEQYF. The CDR3 DNA follows: TGTGCCAGCAGCGGGACAGGGATTTACGAGCAGTACTTC.

The chain has TRBV5-8 and TRBJ2-6; 10 bases map to TRBD1. There are 17 residues in the CDR3. In germline, CDR1 is SGHTS, CDR2 YDEGEE. J lost 2 bases, V lost 6 bases, and 8 bases had no gene match. CDR3 in DNA: TGTGCCAGCAACTCCCTAGGACAGGGGGCTGGGGCCAACGTCCTGACTTTC. Protein sequence: CASNSLGQGAGANVLTF.

The chain carries TRBV7-6 and TRBJ2-3; 11 bases match TRBD1. Germline CDR1 is SGHVS and CDR2 is FNYEAQ. This CDR3 is built from 18 residues. J was trimmed by 0 bases and V by 1 base; bases with no gene match: 6. CDR3 sequence: CASSLVGTGGPSTDTQYF. CDR3 sequence (DNA): TGTGCCAGCAGCTTAGTCGGGACAGGGGGTCCTAGCACAGATACGCAGTATTTT.

This chain joins TRBV25-1 and TRBJ2-7; TRBD1 aligns across 7 bases. With V trimmed by 2 bases and J by 3 bases, 1 base remained unmatched. The CDR3 consists of 13 residues. Germline CDR1 and CDR2: MGHDK and SYGVNS. The CDR3 loop reads CASSEDRVYEQYF. CDR3 nucleotide sequence: TGTGCCAGCAGTGAAGACAGGGTCTACGAGCAGTACTTC.

This clone was seen once. The rearrangement uses TRBV18 and TRBJ2-7, with 10 bases identical to TRBD1. V shed 3 bases, J shed 3 bases, and the junction held 2 bases outside the gene matches. The CDR3 spans 14 residues. Germline V lookup: CDR1 KGHSH, CDR2 LQKENI. Written as DNA, the CDR3 is TGTGCCAGCTCACCGGGACAGGGGCTCTACGAGCAGTACTTC. Translating gives CASSPGQGLYEQYF.

This clone was observed a handful of times. The V call is TRBV28, the J call TRBJ1-5, with 8 bases identical to TRBD1. CDR1 is MDHEN and CDR2 is SYDVKM in the germline V gene. J lost 5 bases, V lost 6 bases, and 9 bases had no gene match. The CDR3 totals 15 residues. CDR3 in amino acids: CASSLGQGLDQPQHF. The CDR3 DNA reads TGTGCCAGCAGCTTAGGACAGGGCCTCGATCAGCCCCAGCATTTT.

This clone turned up a few times. J is TRBJ1-2 and V is TRBV4-3; D is perhaps TRBD1 (5 bases). Germline lookup yields CDR1 LGHNA and CDR2 YSLEER. This CDR3 contains 13 residues. V was cut by 4 bases and J by 4 bases, with 10 bases left in between. CDR3: CASSLTALYGYTF. The CDR3 DNA reads as TGCGCCAGCAGCCTGACAGCCCTCTATGGCTACACCTTC.

Worth noting for this clone: Germline and junction disagree at one end, which may indicate a read error. The DNA for the CDR3 is TGCGCCAGCAGCTTGTGGACTGACCCGCCTAACTATGGCTACCCCTTC. Translation: CASSLWTDPPNYGYPF. The rearrangement uses TRBV5-1 and TRBJ1-2; D is undetermined. Germline CDR1 SGHRS, CDR2 YFSETQ. This CDR3 spans 16 amino acids. Full variable domain (rest looked up from reference TRBV5-1 and TRBJ1-2): KAGVTQTPRYLIKTRGQQVTLSCSPISGHRSVSWYQQTPGQGLQFLFEYFSETQRNKGNFPGRFSGRQFSNSRSEMNVSTLELGDSALYLCASSLWTDPPNYGYPFGSGTRLTVV.

The V gene is TRBV10-1, the J gene TRBJ2-7; TRBD1 aligns across 11 bases. Germline lookup yields CDR1 WNHNN and CDR2 SYGVQD (reference sequence). The CDR3 extends over 13 amino acids. V gave up 6 bases and J gave up 6 bases; unmatched junction bases: 4. The CDR3 DNA reads TGCGCCAGCAGCCCCGGGACAGGGGGCGAGCAGTACTTC. Translated: CASSPGTGGEQYF.

The genes are TRBV12-5 and TRBJ1-2; a weak D match, TRBD1 (5 bases). The germline CDR1 and CDR2 sequences are LGHNT and FRNRAP. This CDR3 contains 19 residues. The V and J ends lost 5 bases and 5 bases respectively, with 30 bases between them. CDR3 in DNA: TGTGCTAGTGGTCTTGGGGCCCCCCAGTTGCTTATAGCTCCTTATGGCTACACCTTC. Translated: CASGLGAPQLLIAPYGYTF.

V is TRBV11-2 and J is TRBJ1-5; tentative D call: TRBD1 (5 bases). The CDR3 is 14 amino acids. Trimming removed 2 bases at V and 5 bases at J, with 10 bases between. The germline CDR1 and CDR2 sequences are SGHAT and FQNNGV. The DNA for the CDR3 is TGTGCCAGCAGCTTAAGGACGGGGGATCAGCCCCAGCATTTT. This sequence encodes CASSLRTGDQPQHF. Drawing the rest from reference TRBV11-2 and TRBJ1-5, the complete variable domain is EAGVAQSPRYKIIEKRQSVAFWCNPISGHATLYWYQQILGQGPKLLIQFQNNGVVDDSQLPKDRFSAERLKGVDSTLKIQPAKLEDSAVYLCASSLRTGDQPQHFGDGTRLSIL.

By share, this clone ranks as medium-sized. This chain uses TRBV19 with TRBJ1-5; D is unresolved. The CDR3 contains 15 residues. The germline V gene encodes CDR1 LNHDA and CDR2 SQIVND (reference sequence). V was clipped by 0 bases and J by 0 bases, with 6 bases between them. In DNA, the CDR3 is TGTGCCAGTAGTATAGATCGGGGTAGCAATCAGCCCCAGCATTTT. Amino acids: CASSIDRGSNQPQHF.

The J gene is TRBJ2-1, the V gene TRBV9; D might be TRBD1 (5 bases). The CDR3 runs to 14 residues. Trimming shortened V by 3 bases and J by 4 bases, and 11 bases separated the two germline ends. Per germline, CDR1 SGDLS and CDR2 YYNGEE. CDR3 in amino acids: CASSAPTDYNEQFF. CDR3 sequence (DNA): TGTGCCAGCAGCGCCCCGACAGATTACAATGAGCAGTTCTTC.

V and J are TRBV28 and TRBJ2-5; tentatively, D is TRBD1 (6 bases). The CDR3 is made up of 16 amino acids. Trimming left V 6 bases short and J 5 bases short, with 22 bases between. From germline, CDR1 is MDHEN and CDR2 SYDVKM. The CDR3, as DNA: TGTGCCAGCAGCCGTTCGACAGGAGCCTCCTCGGAGACCCAGTACTTC. Translation gives CASSRSTGASSETQYF.

The chain has TRBV28 and TRBJ1-3; 7 bases line up with TRBD1. The CDR3 loop spans 15 amino acids. V lost 6 bases, J lost 0 bases, and 5 bases stayed unmatched. Germline loops: CDR1 MDHEN, CDR2 SYDVKM. The CDR3 sequence: CASSLGDSSGNTIYF. The CDR3 nucleotides read TGTGCCAGCAGCCTGGGGGACAGCTCTGGAAACACCATATATTTT.

This clone was seen a single time. The V gene is TRBV25-1, the J gene TRBJ1-6, with 9 bases aligning to TRBD1. Germline CDR1 reads MGHDK; CDR2 reads SYGVNS. V dropped 6 bases and J dropped 6; count of bases not matched to a gene: 9. The CDR3 consists of 16 residues. CDR3 in DNA: TGTGCCAGCAGCGCGGACAGGGGAGGAGGTAATTCACCCCTCCACTTT. This translates into CASSADRGGGNSPLHF.

The rearrangement links TRBV7-3 to TRBJ2-2; TRBD1 matches at 9 bases. Trimming at V came to 5 bases and at J to 7 bases, leaving 8 bases not matched to a gene. Germline loops: CDR1 SGHTA, CDR2 FQGTGA. The CDR3 is 15 residues long. The CDR3 nucleotides are TGTGCCAGCAGCCCGGGGACAGGGTCCGGCGGGGAGCTGTTTTTT. It specifies CASSPGTGSGGELFF. Looking up the rest from reference TRBV7-3 and TRBJ2-2 gives the full variable domain: GAGVSQTPSNKVTEKGKYVELRCDPISGHTALYWYRQSLGQGPEFLIYFQGTGAADDSGLPNDRFFAVRPEGSVSTLKIQRTERGDSAVYLCASSPGTGSGGELFFGEGSRLTVL.

The chain employs TRBV6-1 and TRBJ2-3, with TRBD2 identical over 7 bases. This CDR3 spans 15 amino acids. Unmatched junction bases numbered 6, after V lost 2 bases and J lost 4 bases. The germline gives CDR1 MNHNS, CDR2 SASEGT. CDR3 nucleotides: TGTGCCAGCAGTGAACAGTGGGGGGGTTCAGATACGCAGTATTTT. The encoded protein is CASSEQWGGSDTQYF.

This clone was found once. This chain joins TRBV28 and TRBJ1-5; 8 bases are a match to TRBD1. The CDR3 length is 15 residues. Germline V gene lookup returns CDR1 MDHEN and CDR2 SYDVKM. J lost 5 bases, V lost 2 bases, and 5 bases had no gene match. CDR3 DNA: TGTGCCAGCAGTTTAACCCTGGACAGGGATCAGCCCCAGCATTTT. This translates into CASSLTLDRDQPQHF.

The gene calls are TRBV15 and TRBJ2-5, with TRBD2 matching 7 bases. This CDR3 spans 17 amino acids. The trim removed 0 bases at V and 2 bases at J, leaving 9 bases unmatched. Germline CDR1 is LNHNV and CDR2 is YYDKDF (reference sequence). This CDR3 is CATSRDPPPSGQETQYF. Written as DNA, the CDR3 is TGTGCCACCAGCAGAGACCCACCCCCTAGCGGACAAGAGACCCAGTACTTC.

Concerning this clone: At one of its ends the junction is not consistent with the germline gene, which may arise from a read error. The gene calls are TRBV11-2 and TRBJ2-7; TRBD2 matches at 8 bases. Germline values: CDR1 SGHAT, CDR2 FQNNGV. The length of the CDR3 is 13 residues. Here the CDR3 DNA reads TGTGCCAGCAGCTTAGAGTCCGGGAGGGCCAAGGAATTC. It specifies CASSLESGRAKEF.